What follows are 21 T cell receptor beta chains derived from one specimen sequenced in a study of vaccination and CD4 T cells after COVID-19. The antigens these receptors bind are not known. Specified treatment: roughly 11-day PBMC culture with coronavirus spike peptide pools or control peptides (ViraFEST assay). According to the study, CD4+ T cells from the unexposed donor were gathered ahead of the COVID-19 pandemic (2011-2018). Researchers used the Oncomine TCR Beta short-read assay to sequence DNA from cultured CD4+ T cells. TCRdb called the PCR reads again in MiXCR, with one record for every CDR3 protein. The sample contains roughly 6,600 distinct CDR3 sequences, roughly two fifths of which appear only once. Sequenced input: CD4+ T cells from blood, cultured in vitro. The receptors stem from a human donor in good health.

The chain links TRBV7-3 to TRBJ2-1, with 12 bases fitting TRBD2. Germline V CDR1 and CDR2: SGHTA, FQGTGA. The trim removed 5 bases at V and 4 bases at J, leaving 3 bases unmatched. This CDR3 has 15 residues. As DNA, the CDR3 is TGTGCCAGCAGCCAGACTAGCGGGGGATACAATGAGCAGTTCTTC. Translating gives CASSQTSGGYNEQFF.

This clonotype has just a few counts. This chain links TRBV27 with TRBJ1-1; the D is unclear. The V and J ends lost 2 bases and 6 bases respectively, with 10 bases between them. CDR3 size: 13 residues. The germline CDR1 and CDR2 sequences are MNHEY and SMNVEV (reference sequence). DNA for the CDR3: TGTGCCAGCAGTTTAGGTAATAGCCCTGAAGCTTTCTTT. It encodes CASSLGNSPEAFF.

As DNA, the CDR3 is TGTGCCAGCAGAGCAACAGGGGGCGAGAACTATGGCTACACCTTC. Protein product: CASRATGGENYGYTF. This chain uses TRBV12-3 or TRBV12-4 with TRBJ1-2; TRBD1 matches 9 bases. This CDR3 has 15 amino acids. V dropped 6 bases and J dropped 2; count of bases not matched to a gene: 7.

V usage is TRBV20-1 and J usage is TRBJ2-5, with 8 positions matching TRBD1. Germline V gene data show CDR1 as DFQATT and CDR2 as SNEGSKA (reference sequence). The CDR3 is made up of 16 amino acids. Losses at the gene ends were 2 bases for V and 5 bases for J; bases not matched to a gene: 13. CDR3 amino acids: CSARRTGQGLSETQYF. CDR3 nucleotide sequence: TGCAGTGCTAGACGGACAGGGCAGGGGTTGAGTGAGACCCAGTACTTC.

The gene calls are TRBV7-8 and TRBJ2-2; D remains unclear. V gave up 5 bases and J gave up 4 bases, with 2 bases separating them. The CDR3 length is 11 residues. The germline V gene has CDR1 SGHVS and CDR2 FQNEAQ. The CDR3 is CASSITGELFF. Written as DNA, the CDR3 is TGTGCCAGCAGCATCACCGGGGAGCTGTTTTTT.

The sample holds a few counts of this clonotype. The chain is built from TRBV20-1 and TRBJ1-1; D is undetermined. The CDR3 totals 13 residues. Trimming cost V 7 bases and J 0 bases, with 12 bases left between them. The germline V gene has CDR1 DFQATT and CDR2 SNEGSKA (reference sequence). The CDR3 nucleotides are TGCAGTGGGGAGGAGCACATGAACACTGAAGCTTTCTTT. It is translated as CSGEEHMNTEAFF.

This chain uses TRBV12-3 or TRBV12-4 with TRBJ1-5, with a tentative D call TRBD1 (6 bases). The CDR3 is 14 amino acids. With 3 bases removed from V and 7 bases from J, the gap between germline ends came to 13 bases. CDR3 amino acids: CASSFSGDRQPQHF. CDR3 nucleotides: TGTGCCAGCAGTTTCTCAGGGGATCGCCAGCCCCAGCATTTT.

The genes are TRBV25-1 and TRBJ1-2; weak D call: TRBD1 (5 bases). Germline CDR1 is MGHDK and CDR2 is SYGVNS. V was shortened by 7 bases and J by 4 bases, with 13 bases between the two germline ends. The CDR3 runs to 13 residues. The CDR3 DNA reads as TGTGCCAGCAAGTCACGGGGCTTCTATGGCTACACCTTC. The encoded protein is CASKSRGFYGYTF.

The V and J genes are TRBV19 and TRBJ2-7, with D uncertain. CDR3 length: 14 residues. Germline CDR1 is LNHDA and CDR2 is SQIVND (reference sequence). V gave up 5 bases and J gave up 2 bases, with 13 bases separating them. CDR3 in amino acids: CASSLLNKPYEQYF. The CDR3 DNA sequence: TGTGCCAGTAGTTTGCTGAATAAACCCTACGAGCAGTACTTC. Filled out from reference TRBV19 and TRBJ2-7, the complete variable domain reads DGGITQSPKYLFRKEGQNVTLSCEQNLNHDAMYWYRQDPGQGLRLIYYSQIVNDFQKGDIAEGYSVSREKKESFPLTVTSAQKNPTAFYLCASSLLNKPYEQYFGPGTRLTVT.

V is TRBV6-1 and J is TRBJ1-1; D not resolved. Per germline, CDR1 MNHNS and CDR2 SASEGT. CDR3 length: 12 residues. Trimming took 2 bases from V and 7 from J, leaving 8 bases between them. CDR3 in amino acids: CASSERPSEAFF. CDR3 bases: TGTGCCAGCAGTGAAAGGCCGAGTGAAGCTTTCTTT.

A single count supports this clonotype. J is TRBJ2-5 and V is TRBV11-2, with D tentatively TRBD1 or TRBD2 (5 bases each). Trimming left V 8 bases short and J 0 bases short, with 13 bases between. This CDR3 comprises 14 residues. CDR1 and CDR2 from the germline V gene are SGHAT and FQNNGV. The CDR3, as DNA: TGTGCCAGCGCTGCTGGGACCAACCAAGAGACCCAGTACTTC. Residues: CASAAGTNQETQYF.

The V and J genes are TRBV20-1 and TRBJ1-2, with D possibly matching TRBD1 (6 bases). The V end was cut by 5 bases, the J end by 6 bases, with 13 bases between. Per the germline V gene, CDR1 is DFQATT and CDR2 is SNEGSKA (reference sequence). The CDR3 sequence is 12 residues long. The CDR3 bases are TGCAGTGCTTCTTACGCAGGGGATGGCTACACCTTC. Protein sequence: CSASYAGDGYTF.

The V call is TRBV4-2, the J call TRBJ1-6, with 7 bases fitting TRBD1. The CDR3 has 18 residues. J was trimmed by 7 bases and V by 0 bases; bases with no gene match: 12. Germline V gene sequence: CDR1 LGHNA, CDR2 YNFKEQ. The DNA for the CDR3 is TGTGCCAGCAGCCAAGATGTCGATGGCAGGGGGAACAATTCACCCCTCCACTTT. This sequence encodes CASSQDVDGRGNNSPLHF.

This chain links TRBV2 with TRBJ1-1; no clear D. The CDR3 is made up of 13 amino acids. From germline, CDR1 is SNHLY and CDR2 FYNNEI. V gave up 1 base and J gave up 3 bases, with 6 bases separating them. CDR3 region: CASSEGVYTEAFF. CDR3 DNA: TGTGCCAGCAGTGAAGGGGTTTACACTGAAGCTTTCTTT. Drawing the rest from reference TRBV2 and TRBJ1-1, the complete variable domain is EPEVTQTPSHQVTQMGQEVILRCVPISNHLYFYWYRQILGQKVEFLVSFYNNEISEKSEIFDDQFSVERPDGSNFTLKIRSTKLEDSAMYFCASSEGVYTEAFFGQGTRLTVV.

This rearrangement joins TRBV7-9 to TRBJ2-7, with TRBD2 identical over 12 bases. V lost 2 bases to trimming and J lost 2 bases; unmatched junction nucleotides: 4. Germline V gene data show CDR1 as SEHNR and CDR2 as FQNEAQ (reference sequence). The CDR3 sequence is 16 residues long. The CDR3 is CASSLSLAGGPYEQYF. In nucleotides, the CDR3 is TGTGCCAGCAGCTTAAGTCTAGCGGGGGGGCCCTACGAGCAGTACTTC. Using reference TRBV7-9 and TRBJ2-7 for the parts outside the CDR3, the full variable domain is DTGVSQNPRHKITKRGQNVTFRCDPISEHNRLYWYRQTLGQGPEFLTYFQNEAQLEKSRLLSDRFSAERPKGSFSTLEIQRTEQGDSAMYLCASSLSLAGGPYEQYFGPGTRLTVT.

The CDR3, as DNA: TGCAGTGCCGGCGGTAAGGCGAACACTGAAGCTTTCTTT. Its translation: CSAGGKANTEAFF. The rearrangement links TRBV20-1 to TRBJ1-1; D gene uncertain. The CDR3 loop spans 13 amino acids. Deletions cut 6 bases from V and 1 base from J, with 12 bases between. Germline values: CDR1 DFQATT, CDR2 SNEGSKA (reference sequence).

This clonotype has just a few counts. The rearrangement uses TRBV7-2 and TRBJ2-7; D possibly corresponds to TRBD2 (6 bases). Per germline, CDR1 SGHTA and CDR2 FQGNSA. V was cut by 8 bases and J by 3 bases, with 14 bases left in between. This CDR3 contains 13 residues. The chain's CDR3 is CASGRDFDYEQYF. The DNA of the CDR3 is TGTGCCAGCGGTCGGGACTTTGACTACGAGCAGTACTTC. Full variable domain (rest looked up from reference TRBV7-2 and TRBJ2-7): GAGVSQSPSNKVTEKGKDVELRCDPISGHTALYWYRQSLGQGLEFLIYFQGNSAPDKSGLPSDRFSAERTGGSVSTLTIQRTQQEDSAVYLCASGRDFDYEQYFGPGTRLTVT.

This clonotype appeared a few times. This chain links TRBV30 with TRBJ1-5; TRBD1 might be the D (5 bases). The germline V and J ends were trimmed by 0 bases and 6 bases, with 12 bases remaining between them. Germline V gives CDR1 GTSNPN, CDR2 SVGIG (reference sequence). This CDR3 region has 14 residues. CDR3 in DNA: TGTGCCTGGAGTGTTGGGACCTCGGGTCAGCCCCAGCATTTT. Translated, it gives CAWSVGTSGQPQHF.

This clonotype was seen only once. The rearrangement links TRBV20-1 to TRBJ2-3, with D tentatively TRBD1 (6 bases). The V and J ends lost 1 base and 4 bases respectively, with 18 bases between them. This CDR3 has 16 residues. The V gene's germline CDR1 is DFQATT and CDR2 SNEGSKA (reference sequence). This CDR3 reads CSARGAGRGVADTQYF. CDR3 DNA: TGCAGTGCTAGAGGTGCGGGCAGGGGTGTGGCAGATACGCAGTATTTT.

This clonotype was counted only a few times. The chain recombines TRBV19 with TRBJ1-1; a possible D gene is TRBD1 (6 bases). The CDR3 extends over 13 amino acids. Deletions cut 7 bases from V and 6 bases from J, with 15 bases between. The germline V gene has CDR1 LNHDA and CDR2 SQIVND (reference sequence). The CDR3 is CASTNTGQSEAFF. The CDR3 DNA is TGTGCCAGTACGAACACTGGACAGTCTGAAGCTTTCTTT.

This clonotype has a handful of counts. The chain couples TRBV15 to TRBJ2-5; 7 bases align to TRBD2. There are 15 residues in the CDR3. Germline V gene sequence: CDR1 LNHNV, CDR2 YYDKDF (reference sequence). V was clipped by 2 bases and J by 5 bases; unmatched bases: 8. This CDR3 is CATSRSWGGGETQYF. The CDR3 nucleotides read TGTGCCACCAGCAGATCCTGGGGGGGTGGGGAGACCCAGTACTTC.